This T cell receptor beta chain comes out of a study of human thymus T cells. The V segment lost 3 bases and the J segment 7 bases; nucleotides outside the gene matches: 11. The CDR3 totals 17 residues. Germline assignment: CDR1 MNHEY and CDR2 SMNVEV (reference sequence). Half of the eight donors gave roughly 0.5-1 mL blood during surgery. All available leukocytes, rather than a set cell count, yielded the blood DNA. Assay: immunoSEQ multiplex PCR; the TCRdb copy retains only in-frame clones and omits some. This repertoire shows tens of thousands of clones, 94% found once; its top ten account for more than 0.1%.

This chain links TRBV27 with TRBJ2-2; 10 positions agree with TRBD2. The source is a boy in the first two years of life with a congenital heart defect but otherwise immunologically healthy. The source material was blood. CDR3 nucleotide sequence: TGTGCCAGCAGTTTCCGGATCCAGCGGGGGGGACTCGGGGAGCTGTTTTTT. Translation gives CASSFRIQRGGLGELFF.